This T cell receptor (beta chain) was recorded in a study of identical twins. Regarding the study as a whole: There is a chance that invariant MAIT and iNKT cells partially muddied zero-insertion analyses.

This clonotype has more than one count but fewer than ten. What it binds is unknown. The CDR3 is 14 amino acids. V lost 7 bases and J 0 bases, leaving 12 bases between the germline ends. TCRdb called the 5' RACE reads again in MiXCR, with one record for every CDR3 protein. The sample carries about 1.7 million distinct CDR3 sequences, under 35% recorded once. The V gene is TRBV12-3 or TRBV12-4, the J gene TRBJ1-1, with no clear D. The clonotype was recovered from a newborn girl in good health. Sequenced sample: cord blood. The CDR3 spells CASTVLRMNTEAFF. In DNA, the CDR3 is TGTGCCAGCACCGTCTTACGGATGAACACTGAAGCTTTCTTT.